This T cell receptor (beta chain) was identified in a study of blood T cell repertoires in COVID-19. The protocol was immunoSEQ multiplex PCR, while the TCRdb copy is restricted to in-frame clones and leaves out a portion. The sample contains just over 85,000 clones, about nine tenths of which appear only once. The germline V gene has CDR1 SGHKS and CDR2 YYEKEE (reference sequence). The CDR3 is made up of 14 amino acids. With V trimmed by 3 bases and J by 4 bases, 5 bases remained unmatched. The J gene is TRBJ1-2, the V gene TRBV5-5, with TRBD1 matching 8 bases. The sequenced material came from peripheral blood. The sequence came from a man aged 45-60 years with acute or convalescent COVID-19. The CDR3 bases are TGTGCCAGCAGCTGGAGGACAGGGATCTATGGCTACACCTTC. Its protein product is CASSWRTGIYGYTF.